This section outlines one TCR beta chain sequence together with its context. A read error may account for a junction end that differs from germline. The sample contains more than one DNA sequence encoding this CDR3. The sample belongs to a study of memory CD8 T cells in hepatitis C reinfection. The overall study: Chronic HCV followed reinfection in a couple of donors who cleared primary infection.

Sequencing used immunoSEQ multiplex PCR; TCRdb keeps in-frame clones, though not all of them. The sample yields over 50,000 clones, roughly 89% seen once. Time point defined: pre-reinfection, 55 to 20 weeks before reinfection detection. The sorted cells went straight to TCR sequencing with no prior in vitro expansion. The source of this sequence is a man aged 18 to 30 with hepatitis C virus infection. Sequencing was carried out using naive CD8+ T cells sorted from blood.

The CDR3 here is CASSLPPDTEAFF. CDR3 coding DNA: TGTGCCAGCAGCCTCCCCCCGGACACTGAAGCCTTCTTT. The rearrangement joins TRBV7-9 to TRBJ1-1, with D perhaps matching TRBD1 (5 bases). Looked up from germline, CDR1 is SEHNR and CDR2 is FQNEAQ (reference sequence). This CDR3 has 13 residues.